This T cell receptor (beta chain) comes out of a study of cytomegalovirus exposure and HLA in healthy donors. The germline V gene encodes CDR1 WSHSY and CDR2 SAAADI. V was cut by 10 bases and J by 3 bases, with 22 bases left in between. CDR3 length: 16 residues. PCR used 60 Vbeta primers and 13 Jbeta primers. Profiling relied on immunoSEQ multiplex PCR, and the TCRdb table lists in-frame clones only, not all of them. Of roughly 110,000 clones in the sample, just under 75% were seen once. This chain uses TRBV10-2 with TRBJ1-5, with D tentatively TRBD1 (5 bases). Sequenced input: PBMCs. This TCR derives from a human donor in good health. In nucleotides, the CDR3 is TGCGCCACCCAAATGCGGGGCGGGTCCTTCAATCAGCCCCAGCATTTT. Protein product: CATQMRGGSFNQPQHF.